This is a list of T cell receptor beta chains from one sample in a study of vaccination effects on CD4 cells after COVID-19. Profiling relied on immunoSEQ multiplex PCR, and the TCRdb table lists in-frame clones only, not all of them. Here the sample spans more than 50,000 clones, about four fifths being singletons. What these receptors recognize is not known. This sample comprised CD4+ T cells from PBMCs cultured with HCoV-229E spike peptides, obtained before COVID-19 vaccination. The receptors stem from a human donor who received a COVID-19 vaccine. The CDR3 runs from the conserved cysteine through the conserved F or W. The order of the fields is J gene, V gene, CDR3 protein.

TRBJ1-4 TRBV7-8 CASSLGSRSQGEKLFF
TRBJ2-5 TRBV6-4 CASKPRWDSETQYF
TRBJ1-1 TRBV7-9 CASSLGTGDPNTEAFF
TRBJ2-5 TRBV28 CASSLFASGEETQYF
TRBJ2-2 TRBV9 CASSPRSGIGELFF
TRBJ1-1 TRBV3-1/TRBV3-2 CASSPHPGQGWSTEAFF
TRBJ2-5 TRBV7-3 CASSAGALGETQYF
TRBJ1-4 TRBV19 CASSTNGGEEKLFF
TRBJ1-6 TRBV18 CASSQDRLTSYNSPLHF
TRBJ1-1 TRBV25-1 CASVPSIGVATGTTEAFF
TRBJ2-1 TRBV6-5 CASTYYNEQFF
TRBJ1-1 TRBV5-1 CASSRQGADLNTEAFF
TRBJ1-5 TRBV21-1 CAGSGEPQHF
TRBJ1-3 TRBV29-1 CSVSQGFLGNTIYF
TRBJ2-5 TRBV5-1 CASSFGGSETQYF
TRBJ2-5 TRBV12-3/TRBV12-4 CASRSSGGETQYF
TRBJ1-1 TRBV6-6 CASRSGTGTPRAFF
TRBJ2-2 TRBV9 CASSVSRQGELFF
TRBJ2-4 TRBV9 CASSVGQEAVNIQYF
TRBJ2-1 TRBV5-1 CASSLVLTGTYNEQFF
TRBJ1-1 TRBV29-1 CSVVRTQNTEAFF
TRBJ2-1 TRBV7-9 CASSLGIAGVEQFF
TRBJ1-5 TRBV6-5 CASRTGNGQPQHF